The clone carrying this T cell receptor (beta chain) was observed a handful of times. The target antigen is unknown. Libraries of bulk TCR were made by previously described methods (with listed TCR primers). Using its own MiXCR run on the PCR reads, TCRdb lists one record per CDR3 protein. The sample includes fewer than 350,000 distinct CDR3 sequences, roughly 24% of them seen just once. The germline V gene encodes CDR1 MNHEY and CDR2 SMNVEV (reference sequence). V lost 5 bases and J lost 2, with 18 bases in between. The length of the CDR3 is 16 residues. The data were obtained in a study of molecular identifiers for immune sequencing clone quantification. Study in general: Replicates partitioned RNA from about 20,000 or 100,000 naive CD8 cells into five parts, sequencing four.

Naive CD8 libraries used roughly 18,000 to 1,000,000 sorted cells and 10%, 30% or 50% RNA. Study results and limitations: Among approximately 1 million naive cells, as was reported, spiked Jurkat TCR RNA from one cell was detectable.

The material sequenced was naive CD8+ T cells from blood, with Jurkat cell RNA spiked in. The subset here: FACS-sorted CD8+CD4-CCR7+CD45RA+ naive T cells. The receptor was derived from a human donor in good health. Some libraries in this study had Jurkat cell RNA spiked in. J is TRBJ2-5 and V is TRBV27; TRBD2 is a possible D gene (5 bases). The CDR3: CASSQYPGLGQETQYF. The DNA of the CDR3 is TGTGCCAGCAGTCAATATCCCGGACTGGGACAAGAGACCCAGTACTTC.